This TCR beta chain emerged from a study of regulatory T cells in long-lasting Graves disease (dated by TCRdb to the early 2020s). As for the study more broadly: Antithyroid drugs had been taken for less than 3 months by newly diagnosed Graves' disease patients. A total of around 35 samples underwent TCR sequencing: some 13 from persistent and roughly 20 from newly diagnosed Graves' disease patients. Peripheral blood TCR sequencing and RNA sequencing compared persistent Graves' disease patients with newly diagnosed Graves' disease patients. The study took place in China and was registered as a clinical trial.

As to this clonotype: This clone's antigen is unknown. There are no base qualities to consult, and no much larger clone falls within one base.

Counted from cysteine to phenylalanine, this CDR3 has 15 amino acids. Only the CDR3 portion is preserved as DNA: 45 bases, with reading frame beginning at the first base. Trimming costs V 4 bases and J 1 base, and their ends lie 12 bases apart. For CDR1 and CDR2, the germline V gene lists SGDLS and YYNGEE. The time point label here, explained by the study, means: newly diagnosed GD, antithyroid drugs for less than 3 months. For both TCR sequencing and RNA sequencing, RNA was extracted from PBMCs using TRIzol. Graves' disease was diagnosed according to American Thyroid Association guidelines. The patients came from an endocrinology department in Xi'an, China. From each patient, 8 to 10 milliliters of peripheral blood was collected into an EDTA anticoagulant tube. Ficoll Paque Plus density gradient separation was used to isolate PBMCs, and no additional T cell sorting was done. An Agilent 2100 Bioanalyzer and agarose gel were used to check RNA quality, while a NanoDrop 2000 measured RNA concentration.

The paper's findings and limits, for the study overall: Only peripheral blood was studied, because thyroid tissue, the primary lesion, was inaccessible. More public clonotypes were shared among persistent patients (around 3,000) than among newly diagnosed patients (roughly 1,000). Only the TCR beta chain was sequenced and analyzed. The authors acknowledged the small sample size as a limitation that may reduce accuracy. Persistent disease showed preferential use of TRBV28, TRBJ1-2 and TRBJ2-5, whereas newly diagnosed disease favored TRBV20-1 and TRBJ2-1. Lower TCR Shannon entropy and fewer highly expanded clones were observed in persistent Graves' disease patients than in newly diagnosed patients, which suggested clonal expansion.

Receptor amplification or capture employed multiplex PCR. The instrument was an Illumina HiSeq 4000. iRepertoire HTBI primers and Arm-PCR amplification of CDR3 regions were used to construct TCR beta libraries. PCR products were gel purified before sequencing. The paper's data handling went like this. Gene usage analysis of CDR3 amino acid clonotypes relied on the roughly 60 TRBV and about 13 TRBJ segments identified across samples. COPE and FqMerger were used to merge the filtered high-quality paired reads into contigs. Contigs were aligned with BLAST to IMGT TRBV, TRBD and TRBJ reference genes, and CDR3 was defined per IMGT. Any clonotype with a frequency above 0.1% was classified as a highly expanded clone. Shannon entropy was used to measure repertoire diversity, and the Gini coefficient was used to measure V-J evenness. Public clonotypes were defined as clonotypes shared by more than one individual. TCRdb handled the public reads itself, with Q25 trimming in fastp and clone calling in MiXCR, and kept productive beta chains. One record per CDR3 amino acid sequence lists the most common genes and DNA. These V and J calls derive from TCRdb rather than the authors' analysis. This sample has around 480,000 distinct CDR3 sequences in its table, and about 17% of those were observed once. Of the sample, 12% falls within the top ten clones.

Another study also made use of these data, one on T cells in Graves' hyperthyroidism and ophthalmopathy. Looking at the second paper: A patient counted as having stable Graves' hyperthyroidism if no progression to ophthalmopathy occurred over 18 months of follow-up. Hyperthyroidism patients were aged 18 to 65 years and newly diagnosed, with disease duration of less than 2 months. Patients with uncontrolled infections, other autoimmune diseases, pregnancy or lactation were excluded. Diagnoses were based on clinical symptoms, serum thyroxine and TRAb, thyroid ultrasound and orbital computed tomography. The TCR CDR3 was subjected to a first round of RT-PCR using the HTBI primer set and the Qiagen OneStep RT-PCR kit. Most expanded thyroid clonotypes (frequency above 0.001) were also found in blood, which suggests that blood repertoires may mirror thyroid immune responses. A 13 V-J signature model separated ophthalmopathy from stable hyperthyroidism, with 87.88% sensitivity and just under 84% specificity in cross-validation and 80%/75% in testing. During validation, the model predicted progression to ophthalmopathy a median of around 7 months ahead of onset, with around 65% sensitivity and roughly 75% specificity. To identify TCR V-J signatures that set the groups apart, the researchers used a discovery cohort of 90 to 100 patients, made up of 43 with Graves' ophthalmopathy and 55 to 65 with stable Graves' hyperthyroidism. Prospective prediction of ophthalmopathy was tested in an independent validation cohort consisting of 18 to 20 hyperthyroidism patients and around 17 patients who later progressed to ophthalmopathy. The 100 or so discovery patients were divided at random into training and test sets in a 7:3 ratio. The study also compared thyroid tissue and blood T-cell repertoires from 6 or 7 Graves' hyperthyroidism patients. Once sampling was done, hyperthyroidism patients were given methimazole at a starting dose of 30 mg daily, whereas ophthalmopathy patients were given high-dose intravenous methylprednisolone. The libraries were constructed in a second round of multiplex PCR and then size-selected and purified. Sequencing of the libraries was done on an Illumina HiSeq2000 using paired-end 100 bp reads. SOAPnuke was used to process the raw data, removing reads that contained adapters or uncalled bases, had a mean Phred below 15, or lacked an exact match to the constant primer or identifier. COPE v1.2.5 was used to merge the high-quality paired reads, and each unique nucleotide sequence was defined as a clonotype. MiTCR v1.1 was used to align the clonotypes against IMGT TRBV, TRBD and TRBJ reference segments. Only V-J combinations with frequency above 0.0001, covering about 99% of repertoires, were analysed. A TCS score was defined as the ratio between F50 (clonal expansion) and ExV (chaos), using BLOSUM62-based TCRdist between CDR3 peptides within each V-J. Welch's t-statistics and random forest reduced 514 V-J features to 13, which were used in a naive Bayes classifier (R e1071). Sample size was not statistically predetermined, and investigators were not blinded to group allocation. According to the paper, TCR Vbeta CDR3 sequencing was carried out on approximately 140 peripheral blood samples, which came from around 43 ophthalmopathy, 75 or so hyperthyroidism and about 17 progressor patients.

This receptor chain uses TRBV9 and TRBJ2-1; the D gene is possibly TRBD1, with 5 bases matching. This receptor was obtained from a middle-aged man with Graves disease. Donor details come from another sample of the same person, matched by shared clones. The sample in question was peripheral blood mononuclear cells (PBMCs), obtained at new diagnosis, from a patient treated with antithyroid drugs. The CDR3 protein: CASSLDSQSYNEQFF. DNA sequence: TGTGCCAGCAGCCTAGACAGTCAGTCCTACAATGAGCAGTTCTTC. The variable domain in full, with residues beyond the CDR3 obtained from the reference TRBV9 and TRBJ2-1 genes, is DSGVTQTPKHLITATGQRVTLRCSPRSGDLSVYWYQQSLDQGLQFLIQYYNGEERAKGNILERFSAQQFPDLHSELNLSSLELGDSALYFCASSLDSQSYNEQFFGPGTRLTVL.